These 10 T cell receptor beta chains share one sample of origin, sequenced in a study of blood T cells in healthy people across ages. A sample-barcoded 5' primer and a J-beta primer mix were used in a second PCR of about 6 to 12 cycles. TCRdb ran MiXCR on the 5' RACE reads and lists one entry per CDR3 protein. The data show around 650,000 distinct CDR3 sequences, approximately 30% seen once. Sequencing was done on a sample of blood. The receptor set was obtained from a woman of 80 years or more in good health.

Comment on this clonotype: The junction does not match germline at one end; this may be a read error. V is TRBV12-3 or TRBV12-4 and J is TRBJ2-3, with TRBD1 matching over 11 bases. The CDR3 runs to 15 residues. The CDR3 protein is CASSLRTGGTDTEYF. Here the CDR3 DNA reads TGTGCCAGCAGTTTAAGGACAGGGGGCACAGATACGGAGTATTTT.

Concerning this clonotype itself: A read error may explain this, as a much larger clone is one base away. The chain has TRBV5-6 and TRBJ1-5; a weak D match, TRBD1 (5 bases). This CDR3 is built from 13 residues. V was clipped by 1 base and J by 9 bases, with 11 bases between them. The germline gives CDR1 SGHDT, CDR2 YYEEEE. CDR3: CASSLNVRAPQHF. The CDR3 bases are TGTGCCAGCAGCTTGAATGTCAGGGCGCCCCAGCATTTT.

The chain employs TRBV2 and TRBJ2-7; D might be TRBD2 (7 bases). This CDR3 contains 13 residues. The germline V and J ends were trimmed by 11 bases and 7 bases, with 21 bases remaining between them. Germline CDR1 SNHLY, CDR2 FYNNEI. The CDR3: CAWEGGRDNEQYV. The CDR3 region has the DNA TGTGCCTGGGAGGGGGGGCGAGACAATGAGCAGTACGTC.

This clonotype was counted at least ten times. V and J are TRBV7-9 and TRBJ2-7; 9 bases are a match to TRBD2. Germline loops: CDR1 SEHNR, CDR2 FQNEAQ (reference sequence). V lost 5 bases, J lost 2 bases, and 7 bases stayed unmatched. The CDR3 is made up of 15 amino acids. CDR3 region: CASSGRLAVTYEQYF. In DNA, the CDR3 is TGTGCCAGCAGCGGGCGACTAGCGGTTACCTACGAGCAGTACTTC.

This clonotype was picked up many times. The genes are TRBV20-1 and TRBJ1-2, with a tentative D call TRBD1 (5 bases). The CDR3 sequence is 13 residues long. CDR1 is DFQATT, CDR2 SNEGSKA, per germline (reference sequence). The ends were cut back, 4 bases at V and 1 base at J, with 10 bases in the middle. The CDR3 region is CSATGTVNYGYTF. DNA for the CDR3: TGCAGTGCTACCGGGACTGTTAACTATGGCTACACCTTC.

The chain combines TRBV5-1 with TRBJ1-4, with D perhaps matching TRBD1 (6 bases). This CDR3 comprises 16 residues. CDR1 and CDR2 from the germline V gene are SGHRS and YFSETQ. V lost 0 bases, J lost 2 bases, and 11 bases lay in between. The CDR3 DNA sequence: TGCGCCAGCAGCTTGGCCAGGGGAAGGACTAATGAAAAACTGTTTTTT. Amino acids: CASSLARGRTNEKLFF.

This sequence joins TRBV5-1 and TRBJ2-1; no reliable D call. V was pared by 0 bases and J by 0 bases, with 7 bases between. Germline CDR1 SGHRS, CDR2 YFSETQ. This CDR3 comprises 15 residues. CDR3 DNA sequence: TGCGCCAGCAGCTTGGGCACTGTCTCCTACAATGAGCAGTTCTTC. Translation: CASSLGTVSYNEQFF. Using reference TRBV5-1 and TRBJ2-1 for the parts outside the CDR3, the full variable domain is KAGVTQTPRYLIKTRGQQVTLSCSPISGHRSVSWYQQTPGQGLQFLFEYFSETQRNKGNFPGRFSGRQFSNSRSEMNVSTLELGDSALYLCASSLGTVSYNEQFFGPGTRLTVL.

The chain links TRBV5-8 to TRBJ2-3; TRBD2 might be the D (5 bases). This CDR3 has 17 residues. Germline-derived CDR1 and CDR2 are SGHTS and YDEGEE. The V gene lost 0 bases and the J gene lost 3 bases, with 17 bases spanning the gap. DNA of the CDR3: TGTGCCAGCAGCTTGGTGGCGGGTGTGCCCGGGACAGATACGCAGTATTTT. Protein: CASSLVAGVPGTDTQYF.

This clonotype came up many times. With a much larger clone just one base away, this may be a read error. This chain joins TRBV3-1 and TRBJ2-7, with D unresolved. CDR3 length: 11 amino acids. V shed 0 bases and J shed 4 bases, with 1 base lying between them. CDR1 and CDR2 from the germline V gene are LGHDT and YNNKEL (reference sequence). CDR3 bases: TGTGCCAGCAGCCAAGAATACGAGCAGTACTTC. Protein product: CASSQEYEQYF.

This clonotype has a handful of counts. One base away lies a much larger clone, so this may be a sequencing read error. The chain carries TRBV24-1 and TRBJ2-1; D unresolved. V dropped 5 bases and J dropped 10 bases, with 11 bases sitting between them. The CDR3 is made up of 12 amino acids. Germline CDR1 is KGHDR and CDR2 is SFDVKD. The chain's CDR3 is CATSGGLSEQFF. The CDR3 bases are TGTGCCACCAGTGGTGGCCTTTCCGAGCAGTTCTTC.